This T cell receptor beta chain originates from a study of T-cell reconstitution after alpha-beta-depleted transplantation in children. Points from the study as a whole: Day-60 TCRbeta diversity that was high in some patients was derived from surviving recipient T cells and thymic progenitors. Hyperexpanded clones declined; after one year, newly produced T cells mostly supplied diversity.

For this clonotype: Its specificity is not known.

Unique molecular identifiers were used to barcode this TCRbeta library. Each CDR3 protein gets one entry after TCRdb re-called the PCR reads with MiXCR. Among approximately 800,000 distinct CDR3 sequences listed, 16% were seen once. V shed 2 bases, J shed 5 bases, and the junction held 4 bases outside the gene matches. The CDR3 has 15 residues. The J gene is TRBJ2-1, the V gene TRBV12-3 or TRBV12-4, with TRBD1 identical over 9 bases. The starting material was PBMCs, mostly from graft donor cells, obtained 360 days after TCRalphabeta/CD19-depleted stem cell transplant. The clonotype comes from a male patient aged 10-17 years who had a stem cell transplant for acute lymphoblastic leukemia, so the T cells may come from the graft donor. CDR3: CASSLYRGQNNEQFF. CDR3 sequence (DNA): TGTGCCAGCAGTTTATACAGGGGGCAAAACAATGAGCAGTTCTTC.